The TCR beta chain described here comes from a study of cytomegalovirus exposure and HLA in healthy donors. In the study overall: Early on, a data release was issued that held roughly 84 million unique TCRs from HLA-typed donors.

On this clone: The antigen is not known.

Regarding the study as a whole: Productive status was seen about 87% or about 30% of the time for most TCR beta V segments in an earlier analysis. A missense variant in DCLRE1C was later tied to TCR beta V- and J-gene trimming.

This CDR3 region has 14 residues. V lost 5 bases and J lost 4; bases outside the gene matches: 4. CDR1 and CDR2 from the germline V gene are MNHEY and SMNVEV (reference sequence). Primers: 60 Vbeta forward and 13 Jbeta reverse. Clones were sequenced by immunoSEQ multiplex PCR, and TCRdb holds only the in-frame ones, with some missing. Here the sample spans about 76,000 clones, roughly 78% being singletons. The sample taken for sequencing was PBMCs. The receptor's source is a man aged 30 to 45 in good health and CMV-seronegative. The chain couples TRBV27 to TRBJ2-2; 7 nucleotides line up with TRBD1. CDR3 protein: CASSPQGRTGELFF. Written as DNA, the CDR3 is TGTGCCAGCAGTCCACAGGGGCGCACCGGGGAGCTGTTTTTT.